The present TCR beta chain was sequenced within a study of response to subunit inactivated influenza vaccine. Regarding the study as a whole: It was the authors' suggestion that each seasonal influenza vaccination recruits few new T cells.

In TCRdb, the RT-PCR reads were re-called with MiXCR into one record per CDR3 protein. The data hold 450,000 to 600,000 distinct CDR3 sequences, with 15% to 20% observed a single time. This clonotype was seen a few times. What it binds is not known. The input for sequencing was CD4+ T cells sorted from PBMCs, taken less than 30 months after vaccination. The TCR comes from a man between 50 and 69 years old who received an inactivated influenza vaccine.

CDR3 nucleotide sequence: TGTGCCAGCAGCTTACAAGAGGGTGAGCAGTTCTTC. It yields the protein CASSLQEGEQFF. The chain combines TRBV7-9 with TRBJ2-1, with D possibly being TRBD2 (5 bases). Germline CDR1 is SEHNR and CDR2 is FQNEAQ (reference sequence). The CDR3 totals 12 residues. Trimming cost V 2 bases and J 9 bases, with 8 bases left between them.